The sequence of this T cell receptor beta chain was determined in a study of shared clonotypes between healthy human individuals. Study findings and constraints: Sampling was confined to blood; repertoires within tissues likely differ.

This clone was detected only once. Its antigen is undetermined. Measured with immunoSEQ multiplex PCR; TCRdb has only the in-frame clones, and not every one. The sample yields some 580,000 clones, around 97% seen once. This TCR derives from a woman aged 25 to 45 in good health. Specimen: naive CD4+ T cells sorted from blood. Sample subset: CD45RA+ positively selected.

DNA of the CDR3: TGTGCCATCAGTGAGTTCGGAGATGCCGGGACTAGCGGGCATGAGCAGTTCTTC. Protein: CAISEFGDAGTSGHEQFF. The V gene is TRBV10-3, the J gene TRBJ2-1; 12 bases fit TRBD2. Germline CDR1 reads ENHRY; CDR2 reads SYGVKD. V was pared by 1 base and J by 8 bases, with 12 bases of the junction left unmatched. This CDR3 is 18 amino acids long.